This note documents a single T cell receptor (beta chain) sequence. No antigen is known for it. Germline and junction disagree at one end, which may indicate a read error. Quantitative 5'-RACE with molecular barcodes produced the TCR beta libraries. TCRdb re-called the 5' RACE reads through MiXCR, storing one row per CDR3 protein. The sample lists approximately 260,000 distinct CDR3 sequences, around 7.8% occurring once. The data stem from a study of CD8 T cells in ankylosing spondylitis. Findings of the study overall: Some motif variants had been reported before (in reactive arthritis synovial fluid and blood). Reports say disease-linked clones showed up significantly more in matched ankylosing spondylitis synovial fluid. Within peripheral blood, clones linked to disease were CD8+ and relatively rare.

CDR3 length equals 15 residues. CDR1 LNHDA and CDR2 SQIVND come from the germline V gene (reference sequence). The chain employs TRBV19 and TRBJ2-5; D call uncertain. Sequencing input: blood, either unsorted or a sorted T cell fraction (not recorded which). The clonotype comes from a male donor with ankylosing spondylitis or in good health (not recorded which). DNA for the CDR3: TGTGCCAATAGTCGCCGCGGTTACAGAGGAGAGACCCAGTACTTC. It yields the protein CANSRRGYRGETQYF.